This T cell receptor beta chain appears in the sequencing data of a study of immune heterogeneity within non-small cell lung tumors. Findings of the study overall: Local T-cell clonality tracked moderately but significantly with local tumor mutational burden, giving an R of about 0.34.

By share, this clonotype ranks as medium-sized. The antigen remains undetermined. CDR3 of TCR beta was amplified by multiplex PCR that used 32 V and 13 J primers. TCRdb reprocessed the multiplex PCR reads via MiXCR and lists one record per CDR3 protein. Among more than 10,000 distinct CDR3 sequences listed, around 22% were seen once. This CDR3 has 15 amino acids. Per the germline V gene, CDR1 is SGHDN and CDR2 is FVKESK. The V and J ends lost 4 bases and 6 bases, in that order; junction bases with no gene match: 5. Template material for each sample was 450 to 750 ng of bulk tumor genomic DNA. Surgical sampling yielded several biopsies per primary tumor (spaced far apart). Patients had untreated, newly diagnosed non-small cell lung cancer and underwent curative surgery.

This clonotype originated in a man between 60 and 75 years old with non-small cell lung cancer. The gene calls are TRBV14 and TRBJ2-2; 10 bases align to TRBD2. Material: lung tumor tissue. The CDR3 protein is CASSPGLAGAGELFF. In nucleotides, the CDR3 is TGTGCCAGCAGCCCAGGCCTAGCGGGGGCCGGGGAGCTGTTTTTT.